This T cell receptor (beta chain) was sequenced in a study of lymphopenia after photon versus proton radiotherapy. Study results and limitations: After the lymphocyte nadir, photon-treated repertoires showed oligoclonal expansion, especially of CD8+ Temra cells. Post-nadir TCR diversity decline inversely tracked overall survival among those who died.

The table came from immunoSEQ multiplex PCR; TCRdb's copy has only in-frame clones and leaves some out. The table records thousands of clones, roughly 70% of them present only once. Germline CDR1 SGHRS, CDR2 YFSETQ. Trimming removed 4 bases from V and 6 bases from J; junction bases left unmatched: 19. This CDR3 contains 18 residues. The table lists this clone with a few counts. Its target is not known. The sequence was collected from an elderly man with esophageal cancer. The sample here was peripheral blood, taken from a patient treated with proton-based radiotherapy. The V call is TRBV5-1, the J call TRBJ2-1; TRBD2 matches at 7 bases. CDR3 coding DNA: TGCGCCAGCAGCCCGACGCTCCGATCGGCGGGAGAGGGCAATGAGCAGTTCTTC. As protein: CASSPTLRSAGEGNEQFF.